A selection of T cell receptor beta chains follows, all from one sample in a study of cytomegalovirus exposure and HLA in healthy donors. Here immunoSEQ multiplex PCR was the method, and the copy in TCRdb shows in-frame clones only, minus some. Here the sample spans 150,000 to 200,000 clones, approximately 80% being singletons. The sequenced material came from PBMCs. The receptors stem from a male donor in good health and CMV-seropositive. CDR3s include the opening cysteine and the closing phenylalanine or tryptophan. D genes are given only for firm matches. Size is omitted from some rows. Given values are once, few, many or a class for expanded clones.

V gene	J gene	D gene	clone size	CDR3 protein	CDR3 DNA
TRBV19	TRBJ2-7	-	-	CASSMSSGGPYEQYF	TGTGCCAGTAGTATGAGCTCCGGCGGGCCCTACGAGCAGTACTTC
TRBV5-4	TRBJ2-5	-	-	CASSLQGGKTQYF	TGTGCCAGCAGCTTGCAGGGGGGCAAGACCCAGTACTTC
TRBV9	TRBJ2-3	TRBD2	-	CASRRLAGDRDTQYF	TGTGCCAGCAGAAGACTAGCGGGAGATCGAGATACGCAGTATTTT
TRBV10-3	TRBJ1-1	TRBD1	-	CAIKGQGIEAFF	TGTGCCATCAAGGGACAGGGTATTGAAGCTTTCTTT
TRBV13	TRBJ2-7	-	-	CASSSLSYEQYF	TGTGCCAGCAGCTCCCTCTCCTACGAGCAGTACTTC
TRBV27	TRBJ2-7	TRBD2	-	CASSHLMGGVEQYF	TGTGCCAGCAGTCACCTTATGGGAGGGGTCGAGCAGTACTTC
TRBV19	TRBJ2-7	-	-	CASLGAAEQYF	TGTGCCAGTTTGGGCGCAGCAGAGCAGTACTTC
TRBV2	TRBJ2-7	-	-	CASPGQQGQYF	TGTGCCAGTCCGGGACAACAGGGGCAGTACTTC
TRBV7-9	TRBJ1-5	-	-	CASSAGVQPQHF	TGTGCCAGCAGCGCAGGGGTTCAGCCCCAGCATTTT
TRBV7-7	TRBJ2-7	-	-	CASSLDRQREQYF	TGTGCTAGCAGCTTAGACAGGCAAAGGGAGCAGTACTTC
TRBV5-1	TRBJ1-1	-	-	CASSFSGTQTRQTEAFF	TGCGCCAGCAGCTTCAGCGGGACCCAAACCCGGCAGACTGAAGCTTTCTTT
TRBV4-2	TRBJ2-5	-	-	CASSDASGPSRETQYF	TGTGCCAGCAGCGACGCAAGCGGGCCATCCCGCGAGACCCAGTACTTC
TRBV19	TRBJ2-7	-	-	CASSIGSGAVYEQYF	TGTGCCAGTAGTATAGGATCAGGGGCAGTCTACGAGCAGTACTTC
TRBV7-6	TRBJ1-2	-	-	CASSLDTAGYGYTF	TGTGCCAGCAGCTTAGATACGGCAGGTTATGGCTACACCTTC
TRBV5-1	TRBJ2-5	TRBD1	few	CASSLAGTGGWETQYF	TGCGCCAGCAGCTTGGCGGGGACAGGGGGTTGGGAGACCCAGTACTTC
TRBV7-3	TRBJ1-6	TRBD1	-	CASSLDRGYSPLHF	TGTGCCAGCAGCTTGGACAGGGGGTACTCACCCCTCCACTTT
TRBV30	TRBJ1-2	-	-	CAGGHLNYGYTF	TGTGCCGGCGGACACCTTAACTATGGCTACACCTTC
TRBV4-1	TRBJ2-5	-	-	CASSDTGQPSQETQYF	TGCGCCAGCAGCGACACAGGGCAACCTTCCCAAGAGACCCAGTACTTC
TRBV5-6	TRBJ2-3	TRBD1	few	CAGGRGSDTQYF	TGTGCCGGGGGCAGGGGGTCAGATACGCAGTATTTT
TRBV5-1	TRBJ1-2	-	few	CASSLSGGYTF	TGCGCCAGCAGCTTGTCCGGTGGCTACACCTTC
TRBV18	TRBJ2-2	TRBD2	-	CASPTTSGRNTGELFF	TGTGCCAGCCCAACTACTAGCGGGAGGAACACCGGGGAGCTGTTTTTT
TRBV15	TRBJ1-3	TRBD1	-	CATSSDRANTIYF	TGTGCCACCAGCAGCGACAGGGCTAACACCATATATTTT
TRBV30	TRBJ2-3	TRBD2	-	CAWSGGGNGRDYDTQYF	TGTGCCTGGAGTGGCGGGGGGAATGGCCGGGATTACGATACGCAGTATTTT
TRBV7-8	TRBJ1-4	-	-	CASSAPDGRSEKLFF	TGTGCCAGCAGCGCCCCCGATGGAAGGAGTGAAAAACTGTTTTTT
TRBV5-8	TRBJ2-3	TRBD1	once	CASSPISGQGVTDTQYF	TGTGCCAGCAGCCCGATATCCGGACAGGGGGTCACAGATACGCAGTATTTT
TRBV6-1	TRBJ1-5	-	once	CASSVGWGKPQHF	TGTGCCAGCAGTGTAGGATGGGGCAAGCCCCAGCATTTT
TRBV9	TRBJ1-3	-	once	CASTDRSSGNTIYF	TGTGCCAGCACCGACAGGAGCTCTGGAAACACCATATATTTT
TRBV18	TRBJ2-2	TRBD1	-	CASVGQRESTGELFF	TGTGCCAGTGTGGGACAGAGAGAGAGCACCGGGGAGCTGTTTTTT
TRBV6-6	TRBJ2-7	-	-	CASSSPGPREQYF	TGTGCCAGCAGCTCACCAGGGCCCCGCGAGCAGTACTTC
TRBV7-9	TRBJ1-5	-	-	CASSLAATGGNQPQHF	TGTGCCAGCAGCCTGGCAGCGACAGGTGGCAATCAGCCCCAGCATTTT
TRBV15	TRBJ2-2	TRBD2	-	CATSRGTGTSTGELFF	TGTGCCACCAGCAGAGGTACCGGGACTAGCACCGGGGAGCTGTTTTTT
TRBV6-1	TRBJ2-1	-	-	CASSELALNNEQFF	TGTGCCAGCAGTGAATTAGCGTTAAACAATGAGCAGTTCTTC
TRBV19	TRBJ2-7	TRBD2	-	CASSASGVSYEQYF	TGTGCCAGTAGTGCTAGCGGGGTATCCTACGAGCAGTACTTC
TRBV4-3	TRBJ2-4	TRBD2	-	CASSQQRERANIQYF	TGCGCCAGCAGCCAACAGCGGGAGAGAGCAAACATTCAGTACTTC
TRBV5-1	TRBJ1-5	-	-	CASSLVGAGNQPQHF	TGCGCCAGCAGCTTGGTCGGGGCGGGGAATCAGCCCCAGCATTTT
TRBV7-2	TRBJ2-3	-	-	CASSFNRLHTQYF	TGTGCCAGCAGCTTTAATCGGTTGCATACGCAGTATTTT
TRBV12-5	TRBJ1-6	-	-	CASGLAPGLRASPLHF	TGTGCTAGTGGTTTGGCTCCGGGATTAAGGGCTTCACCCCTCCACTTT
TRBV19	TRBJ1-1	TRBD1	-	CASSIGQRTGGTEAFF	TGTGCCAGTAGTATAGGTCAGAGGACAGGGGGAACTGAAGCTTTCTTT
TRBV7-2	TRBJ2-2	-	-	CASSSGQITGELFF	TGTGCCAGCAGCTCCGGACAGATAACCGGGGAGCTGTTTTTT
TRBV5-1	TRBJ2-5	TRBD2	-	CASSSQGPTAGRETQYF	TGCGCCAGCAGCTCCCAAGGGCCCACAGCGGGAAGAGAGACCCAGTACTTC
TRBV5-4	TRBJ2-7	TRBD2	-	CASSTGTTTFYEQYF	TGTGCCAGCAGCACTGGGACTACGACCTTCTACGAGCAGTACTTC
TRBV4-3	TRBJ2-1	TRBD2	-	CASSQGQLAASNEQFF	TGCGCCAGCAGCCAAGGTCAACTAGCGGCCTCCAATGAGCAGTTCTTC
TRBV7-2	TRBJ2-1	-	once	CASSKGLVAPNEQFF	TGTGCCAGCAGCAAAGGTCTAGTTGCCCCCAATGAGCAGTTCTTC
TRBV4-1	TRBJ2-1	TRBD2	-	CASSQERASGNEQFF	TGCGCCAGCAGCCAAGAAAGGGCTAGCGGGAATGAGCAGTTCTTC
TRBV28	TRBJ2-5	TRBD1	-	CASEKGGGETQYF	TGTGCCAGCGAAAAAGGGGGCGGGGAGACCCAGTACTTC
TRBV6-6	TRBJ1-2	TRBD1	-	CASSSDRGRYGYTF	TGTGCCAGCAGTTCGGACAGGGGGCGGTATGGCTACACCTTC
TRBV6-5	TRBJ1-1	-	once	CASSAYQGTEAFF	TGTGCCAGCAGTGCCTATCAGGGAACTGAAGCTTTCTTT
TRBV28	TRBJ2-1	TRBD2	-	CASSTAGVFGEQFF	TGTGCCAGCTCCACGGCGGGAGTGTTCGGTGAGCAGTTCTTC
TRBV5-1	TRBJ2-2	-	-	CASSLAWGLTVNTGELFF	TGCGCCAGCAGCTTGGCCTGGGGCCTGACAGTCAACACCGGGGAGCTGTTTTTT
TRBV4-1	TRBJ2-7	TRBD2	-	CASSQPWTSGSSYEQYF	TGCGCCAGCAGCCAACCCTGGACTAGCGGCAGCTCCTACGAGCAGTACTTC
TRBV5-4	TRBJ2-2	TRBD1	-	CASSSPQTGAGGELFF	TGTGCCAGCAGCTCCCCACAAACAGGGGCCGGCGGGGAGCTGTTTTTT
TRBV4-2	TRBJ2-2	TRBD1	-	CASSPTGDTGELFF	TGTGCCAGCAGTCCAACAGGGGATACCGGGGAGCTGTTTTTT
TRBV6-1	TRBJ2-7	-	-	CASSGRQAPLSEQYF	TGTGCCAGCAGTGGTCGACAGGCCCCCCTCTCCGAGCAGTACTTC
TRBV7-9	TRBJ1-1	TRBD1	-	CASSLGQGKDTEAFF	TGTGCCAGCAGCTTAGGACAGGGGAAGGACACTGAAGCTTTCTTT
TRBV7-6	TRBJ2-2	TRBD2	-	CASSDGGRAYGELFF	TGTGCCAGCAGCGATGGGGGGAGGGCCTACGGGGAGCTGTTTTTT
TRBV7-8	TRBJ2-3	TRBD2	-	CASSQRTSGTTDTQYF	TGTGCCAGCAGTCAACGGACTAGCGGGACGACAGATACGCAGTATTTT
TRBV6-5	TRBJ1-3	-	-	CASSAQGSGNTIYF	TGTGCCAGCAGTGCCCAGGGGAGTGGAAACACCATATATTTT
TRBV11-3	TRBJ1-5	-	-	CASSLDRWQTPYSNQPQHF	TGTGCCAGCAGCTTAGATAGGTGGCAGACTCCTTATAGCAATCAGCCCCAGCATTTT
TRBV11-2	TRBJ2-7	-	-	CASSLDREQYF	TGTGCCAGCAGCTTAGATCGCGAGCAGTACTTC
TRBV7-8	TRBJ2-5	TRBD2	few	CASSRREAQETQYF	TGTGCCAGCAGCCGACGGGAGGCTCAAGAGACCCAGTACTTC